The present T cell receptor beta chain was sequenced within a study of blood T cell repertoires in COVID-19. Turning to the study itself: Acute and convalescent COVID-19 samples came from the United States, Italy and Spain. Sample material is recorded as cDNA or gDNA derived from T cells, B-cell-depleted T cells, or PBMCs.

How the authors handled the data: Amplification from reference gene primers served as the basis for estimated nucleated cell counts. Sequencing was performed with immunoSEQ multiplex PCR; in TCRdb, only in-frame clones are kept and a portion is missing. That table is the source of V, J and clone size, and D and trimming were worked out from the DNA. This sample has more than 65,000 clones; more than 75% occur once, and the top ten carry 7.4%. This sequence was found in a human donor in a cohort sampled during active COVID-19. Sequencing was performed on peripheral blood.

CDR3 sequence: CASSPRDSRSTDTQYF. The DNA of the CDR3 is TGTGCCAGCAGCCCCCGCGATAGCCGAAGCACAGATACGCAGTATTTT. This chain connects TRBV11-2 to TRBJ2-3, with D uncertain. Trimming removed 5 bases at V and 0 bases at J, with 15 bases between. This CDR3 has 16 residues. Germline V gene data show CDR1 as SGHAT and CDR2 as FQNNGV.